Shown below are 20 T cell receptor beta chains from a single sample sequenced in a study of blood T cell repertoires in COVID-19. Sequencing was performed with immunoSEQ multiplex PCR; in TCRdb, only in-frame clones are kept and a portion is missing. The top ten clones hold about 3.5% of a sample with under 200,000 clones, around nine tenths of them seen once. Sequencing was carried out using peripheral blood. These TCRs come from a man aged 70-80 years with acute or convalescent COVID-19.

J is TRBJ1-2 and V is TRBV29-1, with 7 bases that match TRBD1. This CDR3 is built from 12 residues. Trimming at V came to 6 bases and at J to 4 bases, leaving 5 bases not matched to a gene. The germline gives CDR1 SQVTM, CDR2 ANQGSEA. The CDR3 sequence is CSVGTDSYGYTF. The CDR3 region has the DNA TGCAGCGTCGGGACAGATTCCTATGGCTACACCTTC.

The V gene is TRBV11-3, the J gene TRBJ2-1; 12 nucleotides agree with TRBD2. The CDR3 runs to 14 residues. Germline V CDR1 and CDR2: SGHNT, YENEEA. Trimming at V came to 5 bases and at J to 7 bases, leaving 3 bases not matched to a gene. In DNA form, the CDR3 reads TGTGCCAGCAGCGGACTAGCGGGGAATAATGAGCAGTTCTTC. Its protein is CASSGLAGNNEQFF.

The chain joins TRBV6-2 or TRBV6-3 to TRBJ2-7; weak D call: TRBD2 (5 bases). Trimming pared 0 bases from V and 4 bases from J, leaving 7 bases between. The CDR3 covers 13 residues. Germline V gene sequence: CDR1 MNHEY, CDR2 SVGEGT. CDR3: CASSYSDSYEQYF. In DNA, the CDR3 is TGTGCCAGCAGTTACTCGGACTCGTACGAGCAGTACTTC.

V gene TRBV19 combines with J gene TRBJ2-7, with D maybe TRBD2 (7 bases). The CDR3 runs to 15 residues. Trimming took 3 bases from V and 3 from J, leaving 15 bases between them. Looked up from germline, CDR1 is LNHDA and CDR2 is SQIVND (reference sequence). CDR3 DNA: TGTGCCAGTAGTATCCCCGGGGGGCCCCTCTACGAGCAGTACTTC. Its protein is CASSIPGGPLYEQYF.

The rearrangement uses TRBV4-1 and TRBJ1-6, with D hard to call. The V gene lost 0 bases and the J gene lost 7 bases, with 4 bases spanning the gap. CDR3 length equals 13 residues. Germline V gene sequence: CDR1 MGHRA, CDR2 YSYEKL. In nucleotides, the CDR3 is TGCGCCAGCAGCCAAGAGTTAAATTCACCCCTCCACTTT. It specifies CASSQELNSPLHF.

This sequence joins TRBV5-6 and TRBJ1-1; 12 bases map to TRBD1. CDR3 size: 16 residues. Losses at the gene ends were 4 bases for V and 4 bases for J; bases not matched to a gene: 8. The germline gives CDR1 SGHDT, CDR2 YYEEEE. In DNA, the CDR3 is TGTGCCAGCAGCGCCGGGACAGGGGGCTTTATCACTGAAGCTTTCTTT. It codes for CASSAGTGGFITEAFF.

This chain links TRBV2 with TRBJ1-6, with 7 bases identical to TRBD1. V gave up 6 bases and J gave up 5 bases; unmatched junction bases: 7. The CDR3 consists of 15 residues. Per the germline V gene, CDR1 is SNHLY and CDR2 is FYNNEI. CDR3 DNA: TGTGCCAGCAGAAAGACAGGGCAAAATAATTCACCCCTCCACTTT. This sequence encodes CASRKTGQNNSPLHF.

The rearrangement joins TRBV7-2 to TRBJ1-1, with D possibly TRBD1 on 5 matching bases. The CDR3 is 16 residues long. V was clipped by 2 bases and J by 4 bases, with 17 bases between them. From germline, CDR1 is SGHTA and CDR2 FQGNSA. In DNA form, the CDR3 reads TGTGCCAGCAGCTTAACGGGGGGGAGATCTATCACTGAAGCTTTCTTT. This translates into CASSLTGGRSITEAFF. Filled out from reference TRBV7-2 and TRBJ1-1, the complete variable domain reads GAGVSQSPSNKVTEKGKDVELRCDPISGHTALYWYRQSLGQGLEFLIYFQGNSAPDKSGLPSDRFSAERTGGSVSTLTIQRTQQEDSAVYLCASSLTGGRSITEAFFGQGTRLTVV.

This clone was picked up one time. The chain has TRBV20-1 and TRBJ1-2; D is uncertain. V dropped 3 bases and J dropped 4 bases, with 15 bases sitting between them. This CDR3 region has 14 residues. CDR1 and CDR2 (germline): DFQATT, SNEGSKA (reference sequence). CDR3: CSASVNGVAYGYTF. CDR3 coding DNA: TGCAGTGCTAGTGTCAACGGGGTGGCCTATGGCTACACCTTC.

This clone was picked up one time. V is TRBV7-2 and J is TRBJ1-1; no clear D gene. CDR3 length: 15 amino acids. V dropped 5 bases and J dropped 3 bases, with 16 bases sitting between them. In germline, CDR1 is SGHTA, CDR2 FQGNSA. DNA of the CDR3: TGTGCCAGCAGCGGCTCACCGGGGTTATACACTGAAGCTTTCTTT. This encodes CASSGSPGLYTEAFF.

The chain joins TRBV4-1 to TRBJ2-3; 10 positions agree with TRBD2. With 0 bases clipped from V and 5 bases from J, the junction kept 5 bases outside the gene matches. Germline V CDR1 and CDR2: MGHRA, YSYEKL. The CDR3 sequence is 16 residues long. CDR3 protein: CASSQDRSSGGDTQYF. The CDR3 bases are TGCGCCAGCAGCCAAGACCGGTCTAGCGGGGGAGATACGCAGTATTTT.

The V call is TRBV10-2, the J call TRBJ2-1; perhaps TRBD2 as D (5 bases). Germline-derived CDR1 and CDR2 are WSHSY and SAAADI. V was clipped by 6 bases and J by 8 bases, with 17 bases between them. The CDR3 is 14 amino acids. The CDR3 DNA sequence: TGCGCCAGCAGCCCTAGGACTCCTGGGGATGAGCAGTTCTTC. It translates to CASSPRTPGDEQFF.

V is TRBV29-1 and J is TRBJ2-1; D gene unclear. Trimming shortened V by 7 bases and J by 0 bases, and 10 bases separated the two germline ends. This CDR3 spans 13 amino acids. Germline CDR1 and CDR2: SQVTM and ANQGSEA. The CDR3 region has the DNA TGCAGCGCCGAGACAAGCTCCTACAATGAGCAGTTCTTC. It translates to CSAETSSYNEQFF.

This chain uses TRBV19 with TRBJ2-1; D may be TRBD1 (6 bases). The germline V gene encodes CDR1 LNHDA and CDR2 SQIVND (reference sequence). The ends were cut back, 8 bases at V and 8 bases at J, with 10 bases in the middle. The CDR3 extends over 11 amino acids. The CDR3 DNA reads TGTGCCAGTGGCAGGGGATATGAGCAGTTCTTC. It yields the protein CASGRGYEQFF.

V gene TRBV10-3 combines with J gene TRBJ1-2; D is undetermined. The CDR3 consists of 13 residues. The germline CDR1 and CDR2 sequences are ENHRY and SYGVKD. The V end was cut by 4 bases, the J end by 3 bases, with 9 bases between. CDR3 protein: CAISAGIDYGYTF. The CDR3 DNA follows: TGTGCCATCAGTGCCGGGATCGACTATGGCTACACCTTC.

This sequence joins TRBV7-2 and TRBJ2-5; 11 positions agree with TRBD2. The V segment lost 3 bases and the J segment 2 bases; nucleotides outside the gene matches: 8. The CDR3 is made up of 17 amino acids. Germline values: CDR1 SGHTA, CDR2 FQGNSA. The CDR3 loop is CASSLVRLAGHQETQYF. DNA of the CDR3: TGTGCCAGCAGCTTGGTTCGACTAGCGGGGCATCAAGAGACCCAGTACTTC.

A remark on this clone: At one of its ends the junction is not consistent with the germline gene, which may arise from a read error. This rearrangement joins TRBV7-7 to TRBJ2-1, with D perhaps TRBD2 (6 bases). CDR1 is SSHAT and CDR2 is FNYEAQ in the germline V gene (reference sequence). The length of the CDR3 is 13 residues. The CDR3 region is CASSLVVGGEQFF. The CDR3 nucleotides read TGTGCTAGCAGCTTAGTAGTGGGGGGTGAGCAGTTCTTC. Full variable domain (remainder filled in from reference TRBV7-7 and TRBJ2-1): GAGVSQSPRYKVTKRGQDVTLRCDPISSHATLYWYQQALGQGPEFLTYFNYEAQPDKSGLPSDRFSAERPEGSISTLTIQRTEQRDSAMYRCASSLVVGGEQFFGPGTRLTVL.

The chain combines TRBV6-5 with TRBJ2-7; the match to TRBD1 covers 8 bases. J gave up 5 bases and V 2 bases, and 5 bases lay outside the gene matches. The CDR3 contains 14 residues. Germline lookup yields CDR1 MNHEY and CDR2 SVGAGI. CDR3 in amino acids: CASSYSRTGHEQYF. CDR3 in DNA: TGTGCCAGCAGTTACAGCCGGACAGGGCACGAGCAGTACTTC.

The chain carries TRBV4-2 and TRBJ2-7, with 9 bases that match TRBD1. Germline CDR1 is LGHNA and CDR2 is YNFKEQ. The CDR3 has 15 amino acids. Germline trimming cut 3 bases from V and 5 bases from J; bases unmatched to any gene: 8. CDR3 in amino acids: CASSHPTGGLDEQYF. The CDR3 bases are TGTGCCAGCAGCCATCCTACAGGGGGCTTGGACGAGCAGTACTTC.

The CDR3 region is CASGGSAQGYTF. The CDR3 nucleotides are TGTGCCAGTGGGGGGTCGGCGCAAGGCTACACCTTC. The V call is TRBV19, the J call TRBJ1-2; maybe TRBD1 (5 bases). The CDR3 consists of 12 residues. Trimming removed 8 bases at V and 8 bases at J, with 15 bases between. CDR1 and CDR2 (germline): LNHDA, SQIVND (reference sequence).